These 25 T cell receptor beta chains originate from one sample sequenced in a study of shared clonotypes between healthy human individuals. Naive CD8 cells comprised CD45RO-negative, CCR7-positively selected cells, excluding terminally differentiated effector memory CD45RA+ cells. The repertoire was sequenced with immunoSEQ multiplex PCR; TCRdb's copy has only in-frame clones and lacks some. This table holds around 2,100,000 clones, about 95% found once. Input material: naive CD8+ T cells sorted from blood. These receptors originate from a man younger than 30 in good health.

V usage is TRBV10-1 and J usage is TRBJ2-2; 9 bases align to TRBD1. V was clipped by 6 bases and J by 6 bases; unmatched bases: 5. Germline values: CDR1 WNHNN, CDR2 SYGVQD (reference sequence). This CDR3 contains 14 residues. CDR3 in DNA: TGCGCCAGCAGCACAGGGGGCTGGGCCGGGGAGCTGTTTTTT. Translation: CASSTGGWAGELFF.

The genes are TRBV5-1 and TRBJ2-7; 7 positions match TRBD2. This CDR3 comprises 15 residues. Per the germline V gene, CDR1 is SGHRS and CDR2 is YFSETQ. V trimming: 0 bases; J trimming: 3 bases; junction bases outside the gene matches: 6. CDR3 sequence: CASSLDGGSFYEQYF. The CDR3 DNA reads TGCGCCAGCAGCTTGGACGGCGGGAGCTTCTACGAGCAGTACTTC. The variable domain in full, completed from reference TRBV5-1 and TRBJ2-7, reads KAGVTQTPRYLIKTRGQQVTLSCSPISGHRSVSWYQQTPGQGLQFLFEYFSETQRNKGNFPGRFSGRQFSNSRSEMNVSTLELGDSALYLCASSLDGGSFYEQYFGPGTRLTVT.

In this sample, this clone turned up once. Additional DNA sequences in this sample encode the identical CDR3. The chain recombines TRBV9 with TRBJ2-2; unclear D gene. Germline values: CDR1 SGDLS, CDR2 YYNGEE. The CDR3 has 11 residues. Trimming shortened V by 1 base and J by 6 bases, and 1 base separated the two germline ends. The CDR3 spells CASSVPGELFF. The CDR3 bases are TGTGCCAGCAGCGTACCCGGGGAGCTGTTTTTT.

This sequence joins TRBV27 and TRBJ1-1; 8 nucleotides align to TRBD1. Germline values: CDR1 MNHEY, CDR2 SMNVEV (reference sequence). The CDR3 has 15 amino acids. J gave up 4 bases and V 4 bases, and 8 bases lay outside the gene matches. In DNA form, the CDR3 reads TGTGCCAGCAGTTCCCGGACAGGGTGGGGCACTGAAGCTTTCTTT. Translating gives CASSSRTGWGTEAFF.

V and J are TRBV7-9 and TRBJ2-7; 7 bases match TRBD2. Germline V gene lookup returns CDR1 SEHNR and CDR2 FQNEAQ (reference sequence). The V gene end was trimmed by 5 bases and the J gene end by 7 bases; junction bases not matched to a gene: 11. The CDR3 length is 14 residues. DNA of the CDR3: TGTGCCAGCAGCGCCGGGGGGAGCCTAACAGAGCAGTACTTC. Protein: CASSAGGSLTEQYF. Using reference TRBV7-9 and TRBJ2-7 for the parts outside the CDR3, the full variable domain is DTGVSQNPRHKITKRGQNVTFRCDPISEHNRLYWYRQTLGQGPEFLTYFQNEAQLEKSRLLSDRFSAERPKGSFSTLEIQRTEQGDSAMYLCASSAGGSLTEQYFGPGTRLTVT.

The CDR3 loop is CASSVGPGEGTEAFF. The CDR3 bases are TGTGCCAGCAGCGTAGGCCCAGGGGAAGGGACTGAAGCTTTCTTT. The rearrangement uses TRBV9 and TRBJ1-1; perhaps TRBD1 as D (6 bases). Trimming removed 0 bases at V and 5 bases at J, with 14 bases between. The CDR3 has 15 amino acids. The germline gives CDR1 SGDLS, CDR2 YYNGEE.

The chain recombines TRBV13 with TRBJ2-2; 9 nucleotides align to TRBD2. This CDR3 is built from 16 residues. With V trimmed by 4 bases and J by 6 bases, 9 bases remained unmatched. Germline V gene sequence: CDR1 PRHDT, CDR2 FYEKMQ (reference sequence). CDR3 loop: CASSSSSGLAAGELFF. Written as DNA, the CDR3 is TGTGCCAGCAGCTCGTCCTCGGGACTAGCAGCCGGGGAGCTGTTTTTT.

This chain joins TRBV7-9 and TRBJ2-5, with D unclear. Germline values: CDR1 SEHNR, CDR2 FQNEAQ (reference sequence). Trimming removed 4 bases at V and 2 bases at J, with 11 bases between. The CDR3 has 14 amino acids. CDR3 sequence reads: CASSSDGAQETQYF. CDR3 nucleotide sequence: TGTGCCAGCAGCTCTGACGGAGCTCAAGAGACCCAGTACTTC.

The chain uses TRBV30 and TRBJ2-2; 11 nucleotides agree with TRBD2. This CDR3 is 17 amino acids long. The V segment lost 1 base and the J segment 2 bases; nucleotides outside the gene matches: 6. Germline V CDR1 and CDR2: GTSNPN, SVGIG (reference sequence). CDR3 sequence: CAWSGLAGPSNTGELFF. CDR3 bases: TGTGCCTGGAGTGGACTAGCGGGACCTTCAAACACCGGGGAGCTGTTTTTT.

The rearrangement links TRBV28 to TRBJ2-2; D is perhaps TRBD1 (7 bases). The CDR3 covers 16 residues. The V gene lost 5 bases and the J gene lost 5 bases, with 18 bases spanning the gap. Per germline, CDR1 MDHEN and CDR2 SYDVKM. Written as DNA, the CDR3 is TGTGCCAGCAGTGGCACCCACAGGGGAGGAACCGGGGAGCTGTTTTTT. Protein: CASSGTHRGGTGELFF.

CDR3 residues: CASLRRNANYGYTF. The CDR3 DNA reads as TGTGCCAGCCTGCGGAGGAACGCTAACTATGGCTACACCTTC. The rearrangement links TRBV28 to TRBJ1-2, with unresolved D. CDR3 size: 14 residues. V lost 8 bases, J lost 0 bases, and 13 bases lay in between. Germline loops: CDR1 MDHEN, CDR2 SYDVKM.

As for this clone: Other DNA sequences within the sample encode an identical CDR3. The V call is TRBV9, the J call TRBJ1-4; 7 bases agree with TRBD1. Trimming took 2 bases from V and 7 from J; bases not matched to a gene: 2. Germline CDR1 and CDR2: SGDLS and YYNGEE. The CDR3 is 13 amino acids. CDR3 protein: CASSVQGGEKLFF. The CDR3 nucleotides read TGTGCCAGCAGCGTGCAGGGGGGTGAAAAACTGTTTTTT.

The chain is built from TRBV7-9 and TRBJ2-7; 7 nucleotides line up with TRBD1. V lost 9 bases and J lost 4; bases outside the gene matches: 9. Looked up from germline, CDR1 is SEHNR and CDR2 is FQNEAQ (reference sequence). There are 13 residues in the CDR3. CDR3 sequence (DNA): TGTGCCAGGGGGAGCAGGGGGATTTACGAGCAGTACTTC. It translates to CARGSRGIYEQYF.

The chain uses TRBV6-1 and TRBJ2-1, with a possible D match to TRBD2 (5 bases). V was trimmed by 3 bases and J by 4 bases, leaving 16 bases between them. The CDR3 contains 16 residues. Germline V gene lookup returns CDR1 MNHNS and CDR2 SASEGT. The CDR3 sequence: CASSDTTNSFYNEQFF. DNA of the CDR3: TGTGCCAGCAGTGACACGACTAACTCGTTTTACAATGAGCAGTTCTTC.

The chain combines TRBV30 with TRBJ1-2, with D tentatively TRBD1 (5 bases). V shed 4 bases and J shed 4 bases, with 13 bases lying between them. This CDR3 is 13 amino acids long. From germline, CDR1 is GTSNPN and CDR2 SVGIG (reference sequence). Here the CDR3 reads CAWTAGLGYGYTF. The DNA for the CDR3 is TGTGCCTGGACCGCAGGGCTTGGCTATGGCTACACCTTC. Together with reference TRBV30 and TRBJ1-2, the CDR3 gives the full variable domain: SQTIHQWPATLVQPVGSPLSLECTVEGTSNPNLYWYRQAAGRGLQLLFYSVGIGQISSEVPQNLSASRPQDRQFILSSKKLLLSDSGFYLCAWTAGLGYGYTFGSGTRLTVV.

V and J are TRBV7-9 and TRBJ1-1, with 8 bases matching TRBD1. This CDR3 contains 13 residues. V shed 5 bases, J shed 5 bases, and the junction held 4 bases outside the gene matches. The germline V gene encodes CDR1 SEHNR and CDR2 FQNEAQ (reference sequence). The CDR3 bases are TGTGCCAGCAGCCCGACAGGGGAGACTGAAGCTTTCTTT. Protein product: CASSPTGETEAFF. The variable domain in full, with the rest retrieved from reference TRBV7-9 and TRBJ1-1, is DTGVSQNPRHKITKRGQNVTFRCDPISEHNRLYWYRQTLGQGPEFLTYFQNEAQLEKSRLLSDRFSAERPKGSFSTLEIQRTEQGDSAMYLCASSPTGETEAFFGQGTRLTVV.

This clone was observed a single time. CDR3 nucleotide sequence: TGCGCCAGCAGCCAAGATCGAACAGGAAGCGGCCAGCCCCAGCATTTT. This codes for CASSQDRTGSGQPQHF. This chain links TRBV4-3 with TRBJ1-5; perhaps TRBD1 as D (5 bases). Germline V lookup: CDR1 LGHNA, CDR2 YSLEER. Trimming cost V 0 bases and J 7 bases, with 16 bases left between them. The CDR3 consists of 16 residues.

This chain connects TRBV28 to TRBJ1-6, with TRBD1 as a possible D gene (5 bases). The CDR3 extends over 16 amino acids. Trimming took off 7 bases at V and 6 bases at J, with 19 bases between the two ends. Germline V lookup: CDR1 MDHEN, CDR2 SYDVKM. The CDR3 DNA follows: TGTGCCAGCAAGGGCAGGGCGAGGACGAGTAATTCACCCCTCCACTTT. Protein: CASKGRARTSNSPLHF.

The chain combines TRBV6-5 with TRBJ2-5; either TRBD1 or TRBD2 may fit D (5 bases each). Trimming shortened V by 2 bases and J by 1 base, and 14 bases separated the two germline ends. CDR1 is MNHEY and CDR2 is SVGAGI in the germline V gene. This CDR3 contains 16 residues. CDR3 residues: CASSYGGEGFQETQYF. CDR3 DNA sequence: TGTGCCAGCAGTTACGGGGGAGAGGGGTTCCAAGAGACCCAGTACTTC.

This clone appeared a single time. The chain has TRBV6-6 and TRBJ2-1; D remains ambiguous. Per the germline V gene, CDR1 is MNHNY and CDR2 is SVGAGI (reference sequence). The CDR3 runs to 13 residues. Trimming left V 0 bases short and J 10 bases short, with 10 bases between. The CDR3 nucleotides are TGTGCCAGCAGTTACTCGGGGTGGGAAGAGCAGTTCTTC. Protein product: CASSYSGWEEQFF.

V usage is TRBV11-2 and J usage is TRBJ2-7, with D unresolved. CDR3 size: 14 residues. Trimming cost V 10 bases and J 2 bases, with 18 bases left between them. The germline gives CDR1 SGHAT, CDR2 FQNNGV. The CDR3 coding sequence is TGTGCCACCTCCAGGTCTCAATCCGCCTACGAGCAGTACTTC. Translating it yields CATSRSQSAYEQYF.

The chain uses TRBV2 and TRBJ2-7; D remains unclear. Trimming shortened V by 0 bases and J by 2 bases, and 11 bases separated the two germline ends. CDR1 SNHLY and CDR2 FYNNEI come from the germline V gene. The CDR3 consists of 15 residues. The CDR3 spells CASSEAPSTTYEQYF. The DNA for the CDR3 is TGTGCCAGCAGTGAAGCCCCCAGCACAACCTACGAGCAGTACTTC. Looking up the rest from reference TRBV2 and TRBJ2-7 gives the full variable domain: EPEVTQTPSHQVTQMGQEVILRCVPISNHLYFYWYRQILGQKVEFLVSFYNNEISEKSEIFDDQFSVERPDGSNFTLKIRSTKLEDSAMYFCASSEAPSTTYEQYFGPGTRLTVT.

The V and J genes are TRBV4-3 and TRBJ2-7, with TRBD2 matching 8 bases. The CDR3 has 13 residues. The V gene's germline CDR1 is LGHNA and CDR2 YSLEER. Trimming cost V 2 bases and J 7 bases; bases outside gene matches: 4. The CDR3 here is CASSQTGGREQYF. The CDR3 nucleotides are TGCGCCAGCAGCCAAACGGGGGGGCGGGAGCAGTACTTC.

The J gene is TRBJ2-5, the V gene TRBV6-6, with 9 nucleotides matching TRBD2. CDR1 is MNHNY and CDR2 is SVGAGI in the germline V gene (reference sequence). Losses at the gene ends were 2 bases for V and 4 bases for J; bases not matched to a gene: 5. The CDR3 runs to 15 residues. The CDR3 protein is CASSYPGLAGETQYF. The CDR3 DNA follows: TGTGCCAGCAGTTACCCGGGACTAGCTGGAGAGACCCAGTACTTC.

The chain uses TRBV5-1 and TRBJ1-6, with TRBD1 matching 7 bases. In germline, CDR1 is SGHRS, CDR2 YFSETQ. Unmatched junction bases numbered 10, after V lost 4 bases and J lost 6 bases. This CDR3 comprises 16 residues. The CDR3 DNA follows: TGCGCCAGCAGCGACGGGACAGTCAAAAGTAATTCACCCCTCCACTTT. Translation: CASSDGTVKSNSPLHF.